What follows is one T cell receptor beta chain and its context. CDR1 is SGDLS and CDR2 is YYNGEE in the germline V gene. V lost 3 bases to trimming and J lost 2 bases, with 20 bases between them. This CDR3 contains 17 residues. These data are taken from a study of control samples from healthy donors and cancer patients. The protocol was immunoSEQ multiplex PCR, while the TCRdb copy is restricted to in-frame clones and leaves out a portion. The sample includes roughly 70,000 clones, 94% of them seen just once. This receptor was obtained from a woman in her thirties in good health. This chain uses TRBV9 with TRBJ1-2; tentatively, D is TRBD1 (5 bases). The sequenced sample was blood. Here the CDR3 DNA reads TGTGCCAGCAGCGCCCCCCAAGGGAGAGGGGCCAACTATGGCTACACCTTC. Protein: CASSAPQGRGANYGYTF.